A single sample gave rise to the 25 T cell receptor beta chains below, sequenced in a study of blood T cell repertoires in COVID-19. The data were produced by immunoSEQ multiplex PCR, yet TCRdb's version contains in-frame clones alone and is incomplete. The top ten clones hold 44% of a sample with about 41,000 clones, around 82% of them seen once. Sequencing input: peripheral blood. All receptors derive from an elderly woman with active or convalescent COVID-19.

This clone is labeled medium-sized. The DNA of the CDR3 is TGTGCCAGCAGGGCCCCCGGGACTAGCGGGTCCGGGGAGCTGTTTTTT. Translating it yields CASRAPGTSGSGELFF. The V gene is TRBV4-2, the J gene TRBJ2-2, with 12 bases lining up with TRBD2. After removal of 6 bases from V and 6 bases from J, the junction contained 8 bases not matched to a gene. CDR3 length: 16 residues. CDR1 is LGHNA and CDR2 is YNFKEQ in the germline V gene.

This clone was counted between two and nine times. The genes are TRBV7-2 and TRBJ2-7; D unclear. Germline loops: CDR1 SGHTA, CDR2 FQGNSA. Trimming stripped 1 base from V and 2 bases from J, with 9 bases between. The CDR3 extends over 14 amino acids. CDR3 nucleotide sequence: TGTGCCAGCAGCTTAGGGCACCAAACCTACGAGCAGTACTTC. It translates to CASSLGHQTYEQYF.

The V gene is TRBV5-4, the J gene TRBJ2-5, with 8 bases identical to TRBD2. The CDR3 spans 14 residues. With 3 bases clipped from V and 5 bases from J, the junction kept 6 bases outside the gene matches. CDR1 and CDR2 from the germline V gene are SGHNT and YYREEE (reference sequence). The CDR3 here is CASSSWTSYETQYF. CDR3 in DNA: TGTGCCAGCAGCTCCTGGACTAGCTATGAGACCCAGTACTTC.

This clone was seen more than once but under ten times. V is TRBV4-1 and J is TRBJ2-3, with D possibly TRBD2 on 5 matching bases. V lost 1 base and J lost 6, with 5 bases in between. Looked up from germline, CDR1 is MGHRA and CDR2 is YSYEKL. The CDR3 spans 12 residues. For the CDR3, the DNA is TGCGCCAGCAGCCAAGGCGGGGATACGCAGTATTTT. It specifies CASSQGGDTQYF.

DNA of the CDR3: TGCGCCAGCAGCCAAGAGACTAGCGCCCATACGCAGTATTTT. This gives the protein CASSQETSAHTQYF. The V and J genes are TRBV4-1 and TRBJ2-3; 8 bases are a match to TRBD2. V gave up 0 bases and J gave up 7 bases; unmatched junction bases: 3. The CDR3 contains 14 residues. Germline V gene data show CDR1 as MGHRA and CDR2 as YSYEKL.

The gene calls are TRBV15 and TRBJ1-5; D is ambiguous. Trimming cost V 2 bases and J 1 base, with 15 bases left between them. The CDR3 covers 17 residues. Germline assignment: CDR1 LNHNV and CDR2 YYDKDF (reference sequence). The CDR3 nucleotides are TGTGCCACCAGCAGAAAATACCCGACGGGGAGCAATCAGCCCCAGCATTTT. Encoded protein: CATSRKYPTGSNQPQHF.

The CDR3 sequence: CASSADRVTNSPLHF. The CDR3, as DNA: TGTGCCAGCAGCGCCGACAGGGTTACTAATTCACCCCTCCACTTT. V usage is TRBV7-9 and J usage is TRBJ1-6; 7 nucleotides agree with TRBD1. After removal of 5 bases from V and 6 bases from J, the junction contained 7 bases not matched to a gene. The CDR3 runs 15 residues. The V gene's germline CDR1 is SEHNR and CDR2 FQNEAQ (reference sequence).

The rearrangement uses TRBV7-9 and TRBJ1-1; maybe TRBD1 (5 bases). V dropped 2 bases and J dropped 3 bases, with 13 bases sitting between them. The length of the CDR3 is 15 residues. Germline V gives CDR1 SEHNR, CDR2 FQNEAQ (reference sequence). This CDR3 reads CASSLSSGAHTEAFF. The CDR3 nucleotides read TGTGCCAGCAGCTTAAGCAGCGGGGCGCACACTGAAGCTTTCTTT.

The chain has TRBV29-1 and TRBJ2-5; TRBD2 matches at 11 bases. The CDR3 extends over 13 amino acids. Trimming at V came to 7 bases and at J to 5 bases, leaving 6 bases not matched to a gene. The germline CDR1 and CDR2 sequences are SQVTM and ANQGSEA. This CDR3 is CSAPTSGSETQYF. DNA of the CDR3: TGCAGCGCCCCTACTAGCGGGAGTGAGACCCAGTACTTC. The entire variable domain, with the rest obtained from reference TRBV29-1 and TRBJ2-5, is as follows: SAVISQKPSRDICQRGTSLTIQCQVDSQVTMMFWYRQQPGQSLTLIATANQGSEATYESGFVIDKFPISRPNLTFSTLTVSNMSPEDSSIYLCSAPTSGSETQYFGPGTRLLVL.

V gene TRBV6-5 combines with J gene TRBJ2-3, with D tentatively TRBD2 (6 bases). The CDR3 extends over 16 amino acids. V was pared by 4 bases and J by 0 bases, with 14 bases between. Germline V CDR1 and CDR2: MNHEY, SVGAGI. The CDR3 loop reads CASSLGTGSSTDTQYF. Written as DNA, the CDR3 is TGTGCCAGCAGTTTAGGGACTGGATCTAGCACAGATACGCAGTATTTT.

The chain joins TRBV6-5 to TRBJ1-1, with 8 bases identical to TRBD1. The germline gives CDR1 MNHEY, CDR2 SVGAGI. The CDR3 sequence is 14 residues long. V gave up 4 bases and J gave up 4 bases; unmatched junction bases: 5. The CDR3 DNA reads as TGTGCCAGCAGTTCCCTTCAGGGGGCCACTGAAGCTTTCTTT. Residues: CASSSLQGATEAFF.

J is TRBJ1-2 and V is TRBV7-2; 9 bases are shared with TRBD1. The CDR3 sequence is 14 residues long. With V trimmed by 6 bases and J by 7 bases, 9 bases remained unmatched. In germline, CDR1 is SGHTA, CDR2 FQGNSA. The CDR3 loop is CASRGDRDLAGYTF. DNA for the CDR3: TGTGCCAGCAGGGGGGACAGGGACCTTGCTGGCTACACCTTC. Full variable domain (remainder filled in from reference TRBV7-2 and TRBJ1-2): GAGVSQSPSNKVTEKGKDVELRCDPISGHTALYWYRQSLGQGLEFLIYFQGNSAPDKSGLPSDRFSAERTGGSVSTLTIQRTQQEDSAVYLCASRGDRDLAGYTFGSGTRLTVV.

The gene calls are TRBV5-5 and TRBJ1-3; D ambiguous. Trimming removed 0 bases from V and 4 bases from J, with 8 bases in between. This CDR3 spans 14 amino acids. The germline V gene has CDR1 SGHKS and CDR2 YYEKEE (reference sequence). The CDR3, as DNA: TGTGCCAGCAGCTTGGCGGAGAGGGGAAACACCATATATTTT. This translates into CASSLAERGNTIYF.

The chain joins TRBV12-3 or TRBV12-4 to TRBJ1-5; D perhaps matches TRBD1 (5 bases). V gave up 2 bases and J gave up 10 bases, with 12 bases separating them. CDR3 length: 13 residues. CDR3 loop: CASSLWGDGPQHF. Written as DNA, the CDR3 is TGTGCCAGCAGTTTATGGGGGGATGGTCCCCAGCATTTT.

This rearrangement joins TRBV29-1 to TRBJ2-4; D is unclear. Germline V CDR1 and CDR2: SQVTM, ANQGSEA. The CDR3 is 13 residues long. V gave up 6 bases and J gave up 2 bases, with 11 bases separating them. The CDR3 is CSVASVTKNIQYF. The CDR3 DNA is TGCAGCGTGGCCAGTGTAACCAAAAACATTCAGTACTTC. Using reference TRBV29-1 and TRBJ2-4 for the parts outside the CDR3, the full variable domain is SAVISQKPSRDICQRGTSLTIQCQVDSQVTMMFWYRQQPGQSLTLIATANQGSEATYESGFVIDKFPISRPNLTFSTLTVSNMSPEDSSIYLCSVASVTKNIQYFGAGTRLSVL.

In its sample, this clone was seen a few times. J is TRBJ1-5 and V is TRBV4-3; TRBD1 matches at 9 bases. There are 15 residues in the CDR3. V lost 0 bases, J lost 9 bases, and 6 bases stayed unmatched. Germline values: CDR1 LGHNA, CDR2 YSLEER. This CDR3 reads CASSQDRDRVRPQHF. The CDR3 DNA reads TGCGCCAGCAGCCAAGACCGGGACAGGGTAAGGCCCCAGCATTTT.

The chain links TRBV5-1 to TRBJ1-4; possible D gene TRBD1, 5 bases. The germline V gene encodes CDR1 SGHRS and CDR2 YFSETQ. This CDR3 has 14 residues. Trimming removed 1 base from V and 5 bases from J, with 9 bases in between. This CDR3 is CASSLQGPNEKLFF. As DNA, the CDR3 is TGCGCCAGCAGCTTGCAGGGCCCCAATGAAAAACTGTTTTTT.

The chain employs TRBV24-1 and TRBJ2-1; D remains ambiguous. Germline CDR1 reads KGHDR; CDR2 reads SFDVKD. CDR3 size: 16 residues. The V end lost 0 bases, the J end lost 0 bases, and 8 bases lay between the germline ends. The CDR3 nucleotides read TGTGCCACCAGTGATTTGACAACAGTCTCCTACAATGAGCAGTTCTTC. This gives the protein CATSDLTTVSYNEQFF.

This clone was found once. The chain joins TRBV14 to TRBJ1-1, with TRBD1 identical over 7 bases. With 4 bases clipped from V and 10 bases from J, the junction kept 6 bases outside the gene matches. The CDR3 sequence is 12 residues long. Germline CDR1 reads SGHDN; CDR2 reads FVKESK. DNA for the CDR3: TGTGCCAGCAGCCCCTGGGACAGTCGAGCTTTCTTT. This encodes CASSPWDSRAFF. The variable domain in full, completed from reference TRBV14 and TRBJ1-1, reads EAGVTQFPSHSVIEKGQTVTLRCDPISGHDNLYWYRRVMGKEIKFLLHFVKESKQDESGMPNNRFLAERTGGTYSTLKVQPAELEDSGVYFCASSPWDSRAFFGQGTRLTVV.

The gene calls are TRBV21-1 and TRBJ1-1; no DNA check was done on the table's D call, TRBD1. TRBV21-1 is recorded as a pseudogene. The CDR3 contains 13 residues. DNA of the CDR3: TGTGCCAGCAGCAGGGACAGGGGCACTGAAGCTTTCTTT. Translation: CASSRDRGTEAFF.

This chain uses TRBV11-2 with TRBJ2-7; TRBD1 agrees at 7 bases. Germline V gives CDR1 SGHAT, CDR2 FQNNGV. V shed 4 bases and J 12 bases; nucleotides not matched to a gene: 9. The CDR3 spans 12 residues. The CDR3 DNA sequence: TGTGCCAGCAGCTCGGACAGACGGACAGGGTACTTC. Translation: CASSSDRRTGYF.

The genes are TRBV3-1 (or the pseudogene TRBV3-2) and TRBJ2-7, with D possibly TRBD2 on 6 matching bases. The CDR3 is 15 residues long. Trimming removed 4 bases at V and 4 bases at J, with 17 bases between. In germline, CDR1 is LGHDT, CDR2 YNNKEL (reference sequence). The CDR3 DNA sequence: TGTGCCAGCAGCCTATTGGTTGGTAGCGGTTACGAGCAGTACTTC. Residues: CASSLLVGSGYEQYF.

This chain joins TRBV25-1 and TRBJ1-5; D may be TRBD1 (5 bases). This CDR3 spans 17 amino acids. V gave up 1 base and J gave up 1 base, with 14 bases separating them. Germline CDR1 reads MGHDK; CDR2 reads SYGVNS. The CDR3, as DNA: TGTGCCAGCAGTGAATGGCGGCAGGGAGGAAGCAATCAGCCCCAGCATTTT. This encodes CASSEWRQGGSNQPQHF.

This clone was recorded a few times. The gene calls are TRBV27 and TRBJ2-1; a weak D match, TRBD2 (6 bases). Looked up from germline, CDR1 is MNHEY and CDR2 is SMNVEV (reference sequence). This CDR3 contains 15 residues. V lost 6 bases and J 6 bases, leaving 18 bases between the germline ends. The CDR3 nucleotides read TGTGCCAGCAGGCAACCGGGACTGGGCCTCAATGAGCAGTTCTTC. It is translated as CASRQPGLGLNEQFF.

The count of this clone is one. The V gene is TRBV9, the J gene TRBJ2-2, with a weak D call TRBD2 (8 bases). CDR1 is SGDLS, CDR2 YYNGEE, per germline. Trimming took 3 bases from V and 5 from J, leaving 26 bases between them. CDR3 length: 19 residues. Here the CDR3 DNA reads TGTGCCAGCAGCGCAGAGGACAGGAATAGCGGGAAGTGGACCGGGGAGCTGTTTTTT. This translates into CASSAEDRNSGKWTGELFF.